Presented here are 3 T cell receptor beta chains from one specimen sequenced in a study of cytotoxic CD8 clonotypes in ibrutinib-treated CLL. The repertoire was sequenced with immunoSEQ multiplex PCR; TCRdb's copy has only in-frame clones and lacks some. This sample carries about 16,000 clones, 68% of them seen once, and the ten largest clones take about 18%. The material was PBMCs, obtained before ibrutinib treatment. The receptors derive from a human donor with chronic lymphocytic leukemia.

The DNA of the CDR3 is TGTGCTAGTGGTTTCGCTCGGGGGGGCGAGCAGTTCTTC. As protein: CASGFARGGEQFF. The chain has TRBV12-5 and TRBJ2-1, with 8 bases lining up with TRBD2. The CDR3 extends over 13 amino acids. Germline V CDR1 and CDR2: LGHNT, FRNRAP. With 3 bases clipped from V and 10 bases from J, the junction kept 5 bases outside the gene matches.

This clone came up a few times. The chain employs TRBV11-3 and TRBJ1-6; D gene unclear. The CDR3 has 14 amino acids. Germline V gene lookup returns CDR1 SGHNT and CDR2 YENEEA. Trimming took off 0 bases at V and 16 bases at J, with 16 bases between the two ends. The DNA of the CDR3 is TGTGCCAGCAGCTTAGATCTAAGGCAGAGGGTACTCCACTTT. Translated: CASSLDLRQRVLHF.

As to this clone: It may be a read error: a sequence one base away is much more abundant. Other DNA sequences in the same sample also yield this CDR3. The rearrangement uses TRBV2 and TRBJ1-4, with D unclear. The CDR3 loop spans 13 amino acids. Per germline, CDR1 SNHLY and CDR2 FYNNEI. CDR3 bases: TGCGCCAGCAGTGAAGACGCGCCGGAAAAACTGTTTTTT. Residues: CASSEDAPEKLFF. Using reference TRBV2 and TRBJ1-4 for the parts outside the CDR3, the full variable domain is EPEVTQTPSHQVTQMGQEVILRCVPISNHLYFYWYRQILGQKVEFLVSFYNNEISEKSEIFDDQFSVERPDGSNFTLKIRSTKLEDSAMYFCASSEDAPEKLFFGSGTQLSVL.